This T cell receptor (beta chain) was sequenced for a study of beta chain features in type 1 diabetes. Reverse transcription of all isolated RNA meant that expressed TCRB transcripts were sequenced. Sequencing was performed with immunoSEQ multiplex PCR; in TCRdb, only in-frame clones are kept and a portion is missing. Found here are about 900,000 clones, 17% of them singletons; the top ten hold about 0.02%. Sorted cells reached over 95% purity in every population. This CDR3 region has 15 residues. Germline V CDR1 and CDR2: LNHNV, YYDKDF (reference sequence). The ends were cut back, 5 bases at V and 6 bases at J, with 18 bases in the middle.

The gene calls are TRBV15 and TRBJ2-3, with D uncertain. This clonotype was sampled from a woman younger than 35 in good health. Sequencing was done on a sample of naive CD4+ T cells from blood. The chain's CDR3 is CATSAVANSRDTQYF. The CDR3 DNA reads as TGTGCCACCAGCGCCGTGGCGAACAGTAGGGATACGCAGTATTTT.